These 20 T cell receptor beta chains share one sample of origin, sequenced in a study of T-cell memory formation after mild COVID-19. Each CDR3 protein gets one entry after TCRdb re-called the 5' RACE reads with MiXCR. The table records about 320,000 distinct CDR3 sequences, around an eighth of them present only once. Sequenced sample: PBMCs or a T cell subset sorted from them (not recorded which). These receptors all come from a man aged 18 to 30 who had mild COVID-19 (a few samples of this study predate the infection). Cell type and time point are not known.

J is TRBJ2-1 and V is TRBV15, with a weak D call TRBD2 (5 bases). V was cut by 5 bases and J by 8 bases, with 13 bases left in between. The CDR3 contains 13 residues. Germline V CDR1 and CDR2: LNHNV, YYDKDF (reference sequence). CDR3 region: CATSPLGKDEQFF. The DNA for the CDR3 is TGTGCCACCAGCCCACTAGGGAAAGATGAGCAGTTCTTC.

Only a few counts were recorded for this clonotype. The chain has TRBV6-5 and TRBJ1-6; 7 nucleotides align to TRBD1. J was trimmed by 8 bases and V by 7 bases; bases with no gene match: 11. The CDR3 is 15 amino acids. Germline V gene sequence: CDR1 MNHEY, CDR2 SVGAGI. Written as DNA, the CDR3 is TGTGCCAGCAACCTTCGCGGGACAGCCGATTCACCCCTCCACTTT. Amino acids: CASNLRGTADSPLHF.

This chain connects TRBV7-2 to TRBJ2-4; possibly TRBD1 or TRBD2 for D (5 bases each). Germline V CDR1 and CDR2: SGHTA, FQGNSA. The V end lost 3 bases, the J end lost 3 bases, and 9 bases lay between the germline ends. The CDR3 loop spans 14 amino acids. CDR3: CASSLGTLKNIQYF. The CDR3 DNA reads as TGTGCCAGCAGCTTGGGGACCCTCAAAAACATTCAGTACTTC.

This rearrangement joins TRBV7-2 to TRBJ2-3, with D possibly called TRBD1 or TRBD2 (6 bases each). V dropped 3 bases and J dropped 5 bases, with 12 bases sitting between them. Looked up from germline, CDR1 is SGHTA and CDR2 is FQGNSA. The CDR3 contains 14 residues. As DNA, the CDR3 is TGTGCCAGCAGCTTTCGGGGGCCCGAAGATACGCAGTATTTT. Amino acids: CASSFRGPEDTQYF. The variable domain in full, completed from reference TRBV7-2 and TRBJ2-3, reads GAGVSQSPSNKVTEKGKDVELRCDPISGHTALYWYRQSLGQGLEFLIYFQGNSAPDKSGLPSDRFSAERTGGSVSTLTIQRTQQEDSAVYLCASSFRGPEDTQYFGPGTRLTVL.

The V gene is TRBV7-2, the J gene TRBJ1-1; D perhaps matches TRBD1 (6 bases). CDR1 and CDR2 from the germline V gene are SGHTA and FQGNSA. This CDR3 has 13 residues. Trimming cost V 7 bases and J 0 bases, with 9 bases left between them. CDR3 DNA: TGTGCCAGCAAGGGGGGAATGAACACTGAAGCTTTCTTT. Protein product: CASKGGMNTEAFF.

The rearrangement links TRBV4-3 to TRBJ2-3; 9 bases align to TRBD2. The CDR3 has 16 residues. V gave up 0 bases and J gave up 1 base; unmatched junction bases: 2. Germline CDR1 is LGHNA and CDR2 is YSLEER. The CDR3 region has the DNA TGCGCCAGCAGCCAAGATCCTAGCGGGGGCACAGATACGCAGTATTTT. Translated: CASSQDPSGGTDTQYF.

The chain joins TRBV29-1 to TRBJ2-7; TRBD1 might be the D (6 bases). Germline assignment: CDR1 SQVTM and CDR2 ANQGSEA. The CDR3 covers 13 residues. Deletions cut 4 bases from V and 1 base from J, with 11 bases between. The CDR3 coding sequence is TGCAGCGTTGCGGACAGCCCATCCTACGAGCAGTACGTC. Encoded protein: CSVADSPSYEQYV.

The gene calls are TRBV7-9 and TRBJ2-1, with D tentatively TRBD2 (6 bases). This CDR3 comprises 13 residues. The germline gives CDR1 SEHNR, CDR2 FQNEAQ (reference sequence). Between the trimmed V and J ends, which lost 5 bases and 10 bases, there was a span of 15 bases. CDR3 protein: CASSRDGGREQFF. DNA for the CDR3: TGTGCCAGCAGCCGCGACGGGGGTCGGGAGCAGTTCTTC.

This clonotype was observed a handful of times. This sequence joins TRBV29-1 and TRBJ1-1, with 10 bases aligning to TRBD1. The germline V gene has CDR1 SQVTM and CDR2 ANQGSEA. After removal of 6 bases from V and 5 bases from J, the junction contained 9 bases not matched to a gene. The CDR3 is 14 amino acids. The CDR3 bases are TGCAGCGTCGCCTCCGGGGACAGGGGAACTGAAGCTTTCTTT. Translation: CSVASGDRGTEAFF.

This chain connects TRBV12-3 or TRBV12-4 to TRBJ2-1; 8 positions agree with TRBD1. Germline trimming cut 6 bases from V and 7 bases from J; bases unmatched to any gene: 8. The CDR3 runs to 14 residues. The CDR3 DNA is TGTGCCAGCAGCCTCCCGGACAGGGCGAATGAGCAGTTCTTC. Translating gives CASSLPDRANEQFF.

The chain recombines TRBV20-1 with TRBJ1-2, with D maybe TRBD1 (6 bases). The CDR3 contains 14 residues. V shed 0 bases and J shed 0 bases, with 8 bases lying between them. The germline CDR1 and CDR2 sequences are DFQATT and SNEGSKA (reference sequence). The CDR3 region has the DNA TGCAGTGCTAGAGATACAGGGACTAACTATGGCTACACCTTC. Protein: CSARDTGTNYGYTF.

This clonotype was seen more than once but under ten times. The chain employs TRBV7-8 and TRBJ2-7; D unresolved. V dropped 5 bases and J dropped 2 bases, with 13 bases sitting between them. The CDR3 totals 14 residues. Germline lookup yields CDR1 SGHVS and CDR2 FQNEAQ. CDR3 in DNA: TGTGCCAGCAGCCCGTGGGTGGGTGCCTACGAGCAGTACTTC. It yields the protein CASSPWVGAYEQYF. Full variable domain (outside the CDR3, taken from reference TRBV7-8 and TRBJ2-7): GAGVSQSPRYKVAKRGQDVALRCDPISGHVSLFWYQQALGQGPEFLTYFQNEAQLDKSGLPSDRFFAERPEGSVSTLKIQRTQQEDSAVYLCASSPWVGAYEQYFGPGTRLTVT.

This clonotype was counted at least ten times. The V gene is TRBV6-6, the J gene TRBJ1-6, with D unresolved. The CDR3 is 12 amino acids. V lost 2 bases to trimming and J lost 14 bases, with 10 bases between them. In germline, CDR1 is MNHNY, CDR2 SVGAGI (reference sequence). CDR3: CASSYDDPSLHF. The DNA of the CDR3 is TGTGCCAGCAGTTACGATGATCCGTCCCTCCACTTT.

In its sample, this clonotype was seen many times. The rearrangement links TRBV7-2 to TRBJ2-5; 7 bases agree with TRBD2. CDR3 length: 13 residues. CDR1 and CDR2 from the germline V gene are SGHTA and FQGNSA. The junction had 3 bases not matched to a gene; V was cut back by 5 bases and J by 3 bases. The CDR3 is CASSRGREETQYF. The CDR3 DNA reads as TGTGCCAGCAGCCGAGGGAGGGAAGAGACCCAGTACTTC.

The chain is built from TRBV6-1 and TRBJ1-2, with a tentative D call TRBD1 (6 bases). The CDR3 loop spans 14 amino acids. Germline values: CDR1 MNHNS, CDR2 SASEGT. V shed 6 bases and J shed 5 bases, with 16 bases lying between them. The CDR3 here is CASREIGGQYGYTF. The CDR3 region has the DNA TGTGCCAGCAGAGAGATCGGGGGGCAGTATGGCTACACCTTC.

V gene TRBV4-3 combines with J gene TRBJ2-3, with a weak D call TRBD1 (5 bases). Germline-derived CDR1 and CDR2 are LGHNA and YSLEER. This CDR3 region has 15 residues. The V gene lost 1 base and the J gene lost 1 base, with 9 bases spanning the gap. DNA of the CDR3: TGCGCCAGCAGCCAAGTTGTCAGGGGCACAGATACGCAGTATTTT. It is translated as CASSQVVRGTDTQYF.

V usage is TRBV4-3 and J usage is TRBJ1-1; D is ambiguous. From germline, CDR1 is LGHNA and CDR2 YSLEER. The V end lost 2 bases, the J end lost 5 bases, and 9 bases lay between the germline ends. The CDR3 is 13 residues long. CDR3 protein: CASSQYGKTEAFF. CDR3 coding DNA: TGCGCCAGCAGCCAATACGGGAAAACTGAAGCTTTCTTT.

The chain carries TRBV10-3 and TRBJ2-3, with D possibly TRBD2 on 6 matching bases. V lost 6 bases and J 2 bases, leaving 12 bases between the germline ends. The CDR3 is 14 amino acids. CDR1 ENHRY and CDR2 SYGVKD come from the germline V gene. CDR3 nucleotide sequence: TGTGCCATCAGCCGGGGGATGAACACAGATACGCAGTATTTT. Translated: CAISRGMNTDTQYF.

This clonotype was observed a few times. The chain links TRBV7-9 to TRBJ2-3; D gene unclear. Looked up from germline, CDR1 is SEHNR and CDR2 is FQNEAQ (reference sequence). The CDR3 extends over 13 amino acids. V was trimmed by 4 bases and J by 4 bases, leaving 9 bases between them. The CDR3 DNA follows: TGTGCCAGCAGCTCCATTCGCGCAGATACGCAGTATTTT. This gives the protein CASSSIRADTQYF.

J is TRBJ2-2 and V is TRBV6-5; D is undetermined. V lost 1 base and J lost 5, with 2 bases in between. The CDR3 is 12 amino acids. Germline V gene data show CDR1 as MNHEY and CDR2 as SVGAGI. Here the CDR3 DNA reads TGTGCCAGCAGTTACTGGACCGGGGAGCTGTTTTTT. This translates into CASSYWTGELFF.